Included here is one T cell receptor (beta chain) sequence, with context. The germline gives CDR1 MDHEN, CDR2 SYDVKM. V lost 4 bases and J 1 base, leaving 6 bases between the germline ends. The CDR3 is 13 residues long. Authors' methods: Using reference gene primer amplification, nucleated cell counts were estimated. Clones were read by immunoSEQ multiplex PCR, and TCRdb kept only the in-frame ones, dropping some. The V and J calls and clone size are taken from that table; D and trimming were inferred from the DNA. The sample holds around 170,000 clones; about 90% are singletons and the top ten take roughly 7.3%. Those who participated ranged in age from roughly 18 to 100 years and resided in about two dozen US areas. This entry comes from a study of blood T cell repertoires in COVID-19. About the study: T cells, B-cell-depleted T cells, or PBMCs provided the cDNA or gDNA that served as material.

What was sequenced was PBMCs or T cells enriched from blood (not recorded which). This sequence originates from a woman aged 45-65 years who had recovered from COVID-19. The V call is TRBV28, the J call TRBJ2-3; no reliable D call. The CDR3 nucleotides are TGTGCCAGCAGTTCCCAGGGCACAGATACGCAGTATTTT. Protein product: CASSSQGTDTQYF.